Each of the 2 T cell receptor beta chains below was sequenced from the same sample in a study of T cells after yellow fever vaccination. In TCRdb, the 5' RACE reads were re-called with MiXCR into one record per CDR3 protein. The sample has around 300,000 distinct CDR3 sequences; about 4.5% are singletons. The starting material was PBMCs, obtained 15 days after the yellow fever booster vaccination. These receptors all stem from a man aged 18 to 35 who received the YFV17D yellow fever vaccine.

The chain uses TRBV5-1 and TRBJ1-3, with D unclear. V was pared by 4 bases and J by 3 bases, with 20 bases between. The CDR3 extends over 17 amino acids. Germline V CDR1 and CDR2: SGHRS, YFSETQ. The CDR3 DNA follows: TGCGCCAGCAGCCGAAAAGAGGTGCACGGTATTGGAAACACCATATATTTT. The encoded protein is CASSRKEVHGIGNTIYF.

In its sample, this clonotype was seen many times. This rearrangement joins TRBV15 to TRBJ1-1; TRBD1 aligns across 10 bases. Germline V gene lookup returns CDR1 LNHNV and CDR2 YYDKDF (reference sequence). The V and J ends lost 8 bases and 4 bases, in that order; junction bases with no gene match: 10. This CDR3 comprises 15 residues. The CDR3 DNA is TGTGCCACCGGAAACTTGGACAGGGGGTTCACTGAAGCTTTCTTT. Encoded protein: CATGNLDRGFTEAFF.